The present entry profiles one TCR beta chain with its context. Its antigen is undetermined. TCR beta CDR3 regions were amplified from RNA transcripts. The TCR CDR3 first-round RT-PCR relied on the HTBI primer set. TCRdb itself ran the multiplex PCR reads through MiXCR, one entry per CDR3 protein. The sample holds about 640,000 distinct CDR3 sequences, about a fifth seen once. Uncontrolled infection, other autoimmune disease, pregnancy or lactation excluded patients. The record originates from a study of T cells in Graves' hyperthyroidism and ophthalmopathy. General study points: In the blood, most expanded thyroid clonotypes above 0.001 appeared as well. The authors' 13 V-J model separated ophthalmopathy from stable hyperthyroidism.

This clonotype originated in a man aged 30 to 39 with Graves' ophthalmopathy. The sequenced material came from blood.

Written as DNA, the CDR3 is TGTGCCAGCAGCTGGGGACTAGCTCCCTACAATGAGCAGTTCTTC. It is translated as CASSWGLAPYNEQFF. The rearrangement uses TRBV5-6 and TRBJ2-1, with 9 bases identical to TRBD2. J lost 2 bases, V lost 3 bases, and 3 bases had no gene match. CDR1 SGHDT and CDR2 YYEEEE come from the germline V gene. This CDR3 spans 15 amino acids.